Following are 17 T cell receptor beta chains from one sample sequenced in a study of T cell responses to AZD1222 COVID-19 vaccine. Clones were read by immunoSEQ multiplex PCR, and TCRdb kept only the in-frame ones, dropping some. In the table there are about 130,000 clones, 75% to 90% of which are singletons. Material: peripheral blood, obtained on day 0 of AZD1222 vaccination. These receptor sequences come from an adult in good health.

This chain connects TRBV19 to TRBJ1-2; 7 bases agree with TRBD1. The CDR3 sequence is 14 residues long. V lost 3 bases to trimming and J lost 1 base; unmatched junction nucleotides: 2. CDR1 and CDR2 from the germline V gene are LNHDA and SQIVND (reference sequence). CDR3 in DNA: TGTGCCAGTAGTATGGACAGGAGTAACTATGGCTACACCTTC. Encoded protein: CASSMDRSNYGYTF.

The V call is TRBV18, the J call TRBJ2-1; possibly TRBD1 or TRBD2 for D (6 bases each). Germline-derived CDR1 and CDR2 are KGHSH and LQKENI. CDR3 length: 14 residues. The V end lost 3 bases, the J end lost 5 bases, and 11 bases lay between the germline ends. The CDR3 DNA reads TGTGCCAGCTCACCCCGAGGGGGGCACAATGAGCAGTTCTTC. Translation: CASSPRGGHNEQFF.

There are a few counts of this clone. The chain employs TRBV11-2 and TRBJ2-5; weak D call: TRBD2 (5 bases). Germline CDR1 is SGHAT and CDR2 is FQNNGV. The CDR3 has 16 amino acids. Between the trimmed V and J ends, which lost 5 bases and 5 bases, there was a span of 21 bases. The CDR3 bases are TGTGCCAGCAGCCGTACTAGAGGGAAATTAGACGAGACCCAGTACTTC. Residues: CASSRTRGKLDETQYF.

This chain uses TRBV12-3 or TRBV12-4 with TRBJ1-1, with D unresolved. Trimming took 3 bases from V and 3 from J, leaving 8 bases between them. The CDR3 length is 13 residues. CDR3 region: CASSFQEDTEAFF. The CDR3, as DNA: TGTGCCAGCAGTTTTCAGGAAGACACTGAAGCTTTCTTT.

This chain uses TRBV10-2 with TRBJ1-1; D gene uncertain. The germline CDR1 and CDR2 sequences are WSHSY and SAAADI. This CDR3 region has 13 residues. V was shortened by 6 bases and J by 1 base, with 9 bases between the two germline ends. CDR3 residues: CASRNGPNTEAFF. CDR3 in DNA: TGCGCCAGCAGGAACGGCCCGAACACTGAAGCTTTCTTT.

The rearrangement joins TRBV12-3 or TRBV12-4 to TRBJ1-2; a possible D gene is TRBD1 (5 bases). The CDR3 length is 13 residues. Trimming stripped 3 bases from V and 1 base from J, with 6 bases between. The DNA of the CDR3 is TGTGCCAGCAGTTTTGACAGTAACTATGGCTACACCTTC. Amino acid sequence: CASSFDSNYGYTF.

The V call is TRBV11-3, the J call TRBJ1-5, with D possibly matching TRBD1 (6 bases). Trimming shortened V by 1 base and J by 15 bases, and 31 bases separated the two germline ends. Germline CDR1 SGHNT, CDR2 YENEEA. This CDR3 spans 18 amino acids. CDR3 sequence: CASSLVRVGRQGRLSGHF. The CDR3 region has the DNA TGTGCCAGCAGCTTAGTCAGGGTGGGTAGGCAGGGGCGGCTTAGTGGGCATTTT.

The rearrangement joins TRBV6-1 to TRBJ2-2, with TRBD2 matching 7 bases. The CDR3 has 15 amino acids. Trimming took 2 bases from V and 8 from J; bases not matched to a gene: 8. From germline, CDR1 is MNHNS and CDR2 SASEGT. CDR3 protein: CASSEMGGVFGELFF. In DNA form, the CDR3 reads TGTGCCAGCAGTGAAATGGGAGGGGTGTTTGGGGAGCTGTTTTTT.

This clone has just one count. The J gene is TRBJ1-3, the V gene TRBV27, with D possibly TRBD1 on 5 matching bases. CDR1 is MNHEY, CDR2 SMNVEV, per germline (reference sequence). Between the trimmed V and J ends, which lost 0 bases and 4 bases, there was a span of 10 bases. This CDR3 region has 15 residues. The CDR3 is CASSLSGTSGNTIYF. DNA for the CDR3: TGTGCCAGCAGTTTATCGGGGACCTCAGGAAACACCATATATTTT.

Notes on this clone: Other DNA sequences in this sample translate to the same CDR3. This chain links TRBV6-2 or TRBV6-3 with TRBJ2-7; D not certain. CDR1 is MNHEY, CDR2 SVGEGT, per germline. V lost 2 bases and J 7 bases, leaving 6 bases between the germline ends. This CDR3 is 11 amino acids long. CDR3 loop: CASSYRGEQYF. The CDR3 DNA reads TGTGCCAGCAGTTACAGAGGAGAGCAGTACTTC.

CDR3 in amino acids: CASILAGNRYEQYF. CDR3 bases: TGTGCCAGCATACTAGCGGGAAATAGGTACGAGCAGTACTTC. The V gene is TRBV6-5, the J gene TRBJ2-7; TRBD2 matches 10 bases. Germline V gene lookup returns CDR1 MNHEY and CDR2 SVGAGI. This CDR3 region has 14 residues. Unmatched junction bases numbered 7, after V lost 7 bases and J lost 4 bases.

The V gene is TRBV6-5, the J gene TRBJ1-4, with a possible D match to TRBD1 (5 bases). Per germline, CDR1 MNHEY and CDR2 SVGAGI. This CDR3 has 14 amino acids. Trimming took off 6 bases at V and 4 bases at J, with 12 bases between the two ends. This CDR3 reads CASRMGDDNEKLFF. Written as DNA, the CDR3 is TGTGCCAGCAGGATGGGGGACGATAATGAAAAACTGTTTTTT.

The chain is built from TRBV6-2 or TRBV6-3 and TRBJ2-5; 13 nucleotides line up with TRBD2. Germline V gene data show CDR1 as MNHEY and CDR2 as SVGEGT. This CDR3 is 16 amino acids long. V gave up 5 bases and J gave up 7 bases; unmatched junction bases: 10. The CDR3 spells CASSRPTLAGGRTQYF. The CDR3 DNA is TGTGCCAGCAGTCGTCCTACACTAGCGGGGGGGCGGACCCAGTACTTC.

The chain joins TRBV4-3 to TRBJ1-1; no clear D gene. The CDR3 length is 15 residues. Germline values: CDR1 LGHNA, CDR2 YSLEER. The germline V and J ends were trimmed by 4 bases and 5 bases, with 17 bases remaining between them. Here the CDR3 reads CASSPATNGVTEAFF. The CDR3 DNA reads TGCGCCAGCAGCCCCGCTACCAATGGAGTAACTGAAGCTTTCTTT.

The chain couples TRBV29-1 to TRBJ1-1; no clear D. The germline V and J ends were trimmed by 2 bases and 0 bases, with 16 bases remaining between them. The CDR3 is 16 residues long. Looked up from germline, CDR1 is SQVTM and CDR2 is ANQGSEA. CDR3: CSVERIYRDMNTEAFF. In nucleotides, the CDR3 is TGCAGCGTTGAAAGGATATACCGAGACATGAACACTGAAGCTTTCTTT.

The rearrangement uses TRBV7-2 and TRBJ2-1; 9 nucleotides agree with TRBD1. The germline gives CDR1 SGHTA, CDR2 FQGNSA. CDR3 length equals 14 residues. Trimming at V came to 3 bases and at J to 7 bases, leaving 4 bases not matched to a gene. CDR3 nucleotides: TGTGCCAGCAGCTTGGGACAGGGTTATAATGAGCAGTTCTTC. Translated, it gives CASSLGQGYNEQFF.

The chain is built from TRBV5-1 and TRBJ2-2; perhaps TRBD2 as D (5 bases). Germline-derived CDR1 and CDR2 are SGHRS and YFSETQ. V was cut by 0 bases and J by 0 bases, with 9 bases left in between. CDR3 size: 16 residues. The DNA for the CDR3 is TGCGCCAGCAGCTTGGTAGGGAGCTCGAACACCGGGGAGCTGTTTTTT. Protein product: CASSLVGSSNTGELFF.